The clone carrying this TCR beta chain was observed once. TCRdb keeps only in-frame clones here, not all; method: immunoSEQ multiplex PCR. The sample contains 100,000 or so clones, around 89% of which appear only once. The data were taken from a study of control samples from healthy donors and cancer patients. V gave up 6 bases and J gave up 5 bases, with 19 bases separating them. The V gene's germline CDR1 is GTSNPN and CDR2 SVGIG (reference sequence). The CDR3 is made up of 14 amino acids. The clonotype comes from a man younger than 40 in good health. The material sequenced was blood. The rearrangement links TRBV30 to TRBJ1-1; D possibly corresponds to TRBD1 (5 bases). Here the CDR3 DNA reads TGTGCCTGTCATACCGGGACCGGTGGAACTGAAGCTTTCTTT. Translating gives CACHTGTGGTEAFF.